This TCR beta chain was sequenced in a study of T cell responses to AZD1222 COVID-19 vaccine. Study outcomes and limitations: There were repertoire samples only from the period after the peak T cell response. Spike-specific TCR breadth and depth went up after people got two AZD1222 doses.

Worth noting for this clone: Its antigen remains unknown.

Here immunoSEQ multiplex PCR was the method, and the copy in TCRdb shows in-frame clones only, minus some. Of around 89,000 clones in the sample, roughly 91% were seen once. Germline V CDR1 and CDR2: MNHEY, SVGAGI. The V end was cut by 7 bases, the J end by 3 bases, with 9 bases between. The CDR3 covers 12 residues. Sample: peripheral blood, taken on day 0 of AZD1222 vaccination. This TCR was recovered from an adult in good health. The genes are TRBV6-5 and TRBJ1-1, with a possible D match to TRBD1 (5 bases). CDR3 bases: TGTGCCAGCACAGGGACGCACACTGAAGCTTTCTTT. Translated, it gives CASTGTHTEAFF.